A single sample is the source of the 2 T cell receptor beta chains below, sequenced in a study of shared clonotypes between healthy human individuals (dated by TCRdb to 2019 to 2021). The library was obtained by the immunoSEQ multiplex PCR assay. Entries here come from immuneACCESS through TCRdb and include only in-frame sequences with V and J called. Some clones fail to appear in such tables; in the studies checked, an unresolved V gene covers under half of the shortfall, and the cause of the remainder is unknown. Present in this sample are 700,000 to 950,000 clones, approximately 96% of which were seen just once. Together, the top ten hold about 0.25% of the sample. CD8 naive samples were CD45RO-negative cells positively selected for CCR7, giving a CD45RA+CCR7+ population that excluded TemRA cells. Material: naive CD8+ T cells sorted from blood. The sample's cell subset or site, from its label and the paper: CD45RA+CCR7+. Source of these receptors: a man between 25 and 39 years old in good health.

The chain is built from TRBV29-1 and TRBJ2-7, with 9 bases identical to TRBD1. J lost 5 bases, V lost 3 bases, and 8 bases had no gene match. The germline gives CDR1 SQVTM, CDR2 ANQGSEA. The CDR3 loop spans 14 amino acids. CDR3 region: CSVDPGTGPNEQYF. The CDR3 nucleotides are TGCAGCGTTGATCCCGGGACAGGGCCGAACGAGCAGTACTTC.

CDR3 loop: CASSNSRGYNEQFF. The DNA of the CDR3 is TGTGCCAGTAGCAACTCTCGCGGCTACAATGAGCAGTTCTTC. This chain uses TRBV19 with TRBJ2-1; D is unresolved. CDR1 LNHDA and CDR2 SQIVND come from the germline V gene (reference sequence). The ends were cut back, 6 bases at V and 3 bases at J, with 12 bases in the middle. The CDR3 runs to 14 residues. Drawing the rest from reference TRBV19 and TRBJ2-1, the complete variable domain is DGGITQSPKYLFRKEGQNVTLSCEQNLNHDAMYWYRQDPGQGLRLIYYSQIVNDFQKGDIAEGYSVSREKKESFPLTVTSAQKNPTAFYLCASSNSRGYNEQFFGPGTRLTVL.